This TCR beta chain came from a study of control samples from healthy donors and cancer patients. Assay: immunoSEQ multiplex PCR; the TCRdb copy retains only in-frame clones and omits some. The profile covers about 130,000 clones, with roughly 90% appearing a single time and roughly 1.9% taken by the ten largest. V gave up 6 bases and J gave up 2 bases, with 10 bases separating them. Germline assignment: CDR1 SGHVS and CDR2 FQNEAQ. This CDR3 is 13 amino acids long. The sequence came from a woman aged 45-65 years in good health. Sequencing was carried out using blood. J is TRBJ1-1 and V is TRBV7-8; D is unresolved. CDR3 bases: TGTGCCAGCAGTGCAGGCGTTAACACTGAAGCTTTCTTT. It specifies CASSAGVNTEAFF.